The rows below give T cell receptor beta chains drawn from one sample of a study of radiation and T cells in renal cell carcinoma. The table came from immunoSEQ multiplex PCR; TCRdb's copy has only in-frame clones and leaves some out. The sample carries 140,000 to 150,000 clones, 88% recorded once. The input for sequencing was blood, taken from a patient whose treatment included radiotherapy and nephrectomy. Receptors were obtained from a woman aged 70-85 years with renal cell carcinoma. Each CDR3 is given with its conserved first and last residue. A D gene is named only where the DNA matches it firmly. Size is stated for part of the rows, as once, few or many counts, or as a class when the clone is expanded.

v_call	j_call	cdr3_length	clone_size	d_call	cdr3_aa	cdr3_nt
TRBV28	TRBJ2-3	12	NA	NA	CASSSPGRTQYF	TGTGCCAGCAGTTCCCCGGGCCGTACGCAGTATTTT
TRBV2	TRBJ1-4	13	few	NA	CASKLGAGEKLFF	TGTGCCAGCAAACTTGGGGCGGGTGAAAAACTGTTTTTT
TRBV28	TRBJ2-2	14	NA	NA	CASSLSSVTGELFF	TGTGCCAGCAGTCTTTCTAGCGTTACCGGGGAGCTGTTTTTT
TRBV7-9	TRBJ2-1	15	NA	TRBD1	CASRQAGGTGGEQFF	TGTGCCAGCAGGCAGGCGGGTGGAACAGGGGGGGAGCAGTTCTTC
TRBV7-6	TRBJ2-1	15	NA	NA	CASSLAGGLYNEQFF	TGTGCCAGCAGCTTAGCCGGGGGGCTCTACAATGAGCAGTTCTTC
TRBV10-3	TRBJ2-1	15	NA	TRBD1	CAISDSGTAYNEQFF	TGTGCCATCAGTGATTCAGGGACAGCTTACAATGAGCAGTTCTTC
TRBV30	TRBJ2-6	13	NA	NA	CAWRSSGANVLTF	TGTGCCTGGAGGTCCTCTGGGGCCAACGTCCTGACTTTC
TRBV29-1	TRBJ2-7	11	NA	NA	CSVARTGEQYF	TGCAGCGTCGCCCGGACTGGCGAGCAGTACTTC
TRBV13	TRBJ2-7	15	once	TRBD2	CASSSTSGGAWEQYF	TGTGCCAGCAGCTCGACTAGCGGGGGGGCCTGGGAGCAGTACTTC
TRBV30	TRBJ1-5	14	NA	TRBD1	CAWSSGQRDQPQHF	TGTGCCTGGAGTTCGGGACAGAGGGATCAGCCCCAGCATTTT
TRBV6-6	TRBJ1-4	15	NA	NA	CASNKGTATNEKLFF	TGTGCCAGCAATAAGGGAACAGCAACTAATGAAAAACTGTTTTTT
TRBV5-1	TRBJ2-3	16	NA	NA	CASSLDGGRGADTQYF	TGCGCCAGCAGCTTGGACGGGGGGCGCGGGGCAGATACGCAGTATTTT
TRBV4-2	TRBJ1-2	17	once	NA	CASSPGGGLDRNYGYTF	TGTGCCAGCAGCCCCGGGGGGGGTTTGGACAGAAACTATGGCTACACCTTC
TRBV30	TRBJ1-1	14	NA	NA	CAWSVRGWGTEAFF	TGTGCCTGGAGTGTACGGGGTTGGGGCACTGAAGCTTTCTTT
TRBV29-1	TRBJ2-1	14	NA	TRBD1	CSATARDRYNEQFF	TGCAGCGCCACTGCCCGGGACAGGTACAATGAGCAGTTCTTC
TRBV5-4	TRBJ2-2	15	NA	NA	CASSLVQGGTGELFF	TGTGCCAGCAGCTTGGTGCAGGGTGGAACCGGGGAGCTGTTTTTT
TRBV9	TRBJ1-2	16	NA	NA	CASSVASVISFGGYTF	TGTGCCAGCAGCGTAGCTTCAGTGATCTCCTTCGGTGGCTACACCTTC
TRBV28	TRBJ1-4	16	NA	TRBD1	CASSTTGHTTNEKLFF	TGTGCCAGCAGTACGACAGGGCATACAACTAATGAAAAACTGTTTTTT
TRBV30	TRBJ2-3	13	NA	NA	CAWSGGGTDTQYF	TGTGCCTGGAGCGGGGGAGGCACAGATACGCAGTATTTT
TRBV5-4	TRBJ1-2	15	NA	NA	CASSRRQDGNYGYTF	TGTGCCAGCAGCCGTCGGCAGGACGGTAATTATGGCTACACCTTC
TRBV30	TRBJ1-6	16	NA	TRBD1	CAWTPWTGGGGSPLHF	TGTGCCTGGACACCTTGGACCGGAGGGGGCGGTTCACCCCTCCACTTT
TRBV11-2	TRBJ2-2	15	NA	TRBD1	CASSTGAYGGGELFF	TGTGCCAGCAGCACAGGGGCTTATGGTGGCGGGGAGCTGTTTTTT
TRBV4-1	TRBJ2-3	17	NA	TRBD2	CASSQSGAGVSTDTQYF	TGCGCCAGCAGCCAATCGGGAGCGGGGGTGAGCACAGATACGCAGTATTTT
TRBV28	TRBJ1-2	13	NA	NA	CASSFQGSYGYTF	TGTGCCAGCAGTTTCCAAGGCAGTTATGGCTACACCTTC
TRBV14	TRBJ1-1	13	NA	NA	CASSLQLNTEAFF	TGTGCCAGCAGCCTGCAGCTCAACACTGAAGCTTTCTTT
TRBV5-4	TRBJ2-2	15	NA	NA	CASSSLTSDTGELFF	TGTGCCAGCAGCTCCTTAACTAGTGACACCGGGGAGCTGTTTTTT
TRBV30	TRBJ1-1	13	NA	NA	CACRGGLNTEAFF	TGTGCCTGCCGAGGAGGCTTGAACACTGAAGCTTTCTTT